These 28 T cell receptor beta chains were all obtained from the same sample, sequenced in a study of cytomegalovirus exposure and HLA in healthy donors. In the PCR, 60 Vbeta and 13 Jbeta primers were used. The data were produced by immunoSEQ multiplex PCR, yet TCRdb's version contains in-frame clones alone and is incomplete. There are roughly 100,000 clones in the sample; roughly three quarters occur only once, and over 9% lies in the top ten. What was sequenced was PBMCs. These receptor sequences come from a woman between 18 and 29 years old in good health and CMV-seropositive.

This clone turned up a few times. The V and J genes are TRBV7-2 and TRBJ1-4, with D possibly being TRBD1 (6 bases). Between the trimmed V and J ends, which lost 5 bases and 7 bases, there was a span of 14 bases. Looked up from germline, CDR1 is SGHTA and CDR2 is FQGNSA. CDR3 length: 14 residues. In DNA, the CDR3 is TGTGCCAGCAGCCTAGGGACATCAACTGAAAAACTGTTTTTT. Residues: CASSLGTSTEKLFF.

CDR3 residues: CASSGGVPGDGSGYTF. DNA of the CDR3: TGCGCCAGCAGCGGGGGGGTCCCGGGCGATGGTAGTGGCTACACCTTC. The rearrangement links TRBV5-1 to TRBJ1-2; D is possibly TRBD1 (5 bases). CDR1 is SGHRS and CDR2 is YFSETQ in the germline V gene. Trimming took off 4 bases at V and 7 bases at J, with 23 bases between the two ends. CDR3 length: 16 residues.

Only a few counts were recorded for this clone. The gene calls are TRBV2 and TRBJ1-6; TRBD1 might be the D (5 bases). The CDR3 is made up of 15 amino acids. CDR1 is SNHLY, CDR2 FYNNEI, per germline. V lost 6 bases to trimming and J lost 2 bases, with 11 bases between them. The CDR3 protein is CASRWGETYNSPLHF. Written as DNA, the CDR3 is TGTGCCAGCAGGTGGGGGGAGACCTATAATTCACCCCTCCACTTT.

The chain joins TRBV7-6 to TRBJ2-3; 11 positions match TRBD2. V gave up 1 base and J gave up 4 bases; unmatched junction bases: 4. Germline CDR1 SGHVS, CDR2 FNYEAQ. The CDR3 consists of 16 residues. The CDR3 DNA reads TGTGCCAGCAGCTTAGTCGCTAGCGGGGGGTCAGATACGCAGTATTTT. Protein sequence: CASSLVASGGSDTQYF.

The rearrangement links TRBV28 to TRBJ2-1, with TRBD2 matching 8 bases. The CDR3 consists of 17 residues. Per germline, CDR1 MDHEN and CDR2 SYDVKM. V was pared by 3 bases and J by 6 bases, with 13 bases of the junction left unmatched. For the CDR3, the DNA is TGTGCCAGCAGTTTTCGGCACGGGAGGGCCAATCGCAATGAGCAGTTCTTC. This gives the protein CASSFRHGRANRNEQFF.

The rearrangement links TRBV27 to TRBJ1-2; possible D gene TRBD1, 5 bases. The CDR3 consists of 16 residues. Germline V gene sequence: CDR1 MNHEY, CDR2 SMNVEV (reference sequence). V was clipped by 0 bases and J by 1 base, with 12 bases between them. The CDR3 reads CASSLSSTTVNYGYTF. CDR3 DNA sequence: TGTGCCAGCAGTTTATCATCGACGACAGTTAACTATGGCTACACCTTC.

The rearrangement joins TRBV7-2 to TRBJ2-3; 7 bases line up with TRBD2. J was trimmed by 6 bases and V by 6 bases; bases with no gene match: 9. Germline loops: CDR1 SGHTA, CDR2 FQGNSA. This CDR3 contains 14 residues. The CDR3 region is CASRLLGREDTQYF. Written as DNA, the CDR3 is TGTGCCAGCAGATTATTGGGGCGGGAGGATACGCAGTATTTT.

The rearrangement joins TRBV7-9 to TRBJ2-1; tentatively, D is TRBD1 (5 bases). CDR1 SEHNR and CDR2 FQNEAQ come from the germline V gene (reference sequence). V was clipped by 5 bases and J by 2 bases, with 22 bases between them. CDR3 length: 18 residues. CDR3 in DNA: TGTGCCAGCAGCCGGCTCAAGGGGCCTTTCCAGCCCTACAATGAGCAGTTCTTC. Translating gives CASSRLKGPFQPYNEQFF.

The CDR3 region has the DNA TGTGCCAGCAGCCAAGTGGCCGTTTACGAGCAGTACTTC. Residues: CASSQVAVYEQYF. The J gene is TRBJ2-7, the V gene TRBV14; D gene unclear. Between the trimmed V and J ends, which lost 1 base and 4 bases, there was a span of 8 bases. Germline CDR1 reads SGHDN; CDR2 reads FVKESK. The CDR3 totals 13 residues.

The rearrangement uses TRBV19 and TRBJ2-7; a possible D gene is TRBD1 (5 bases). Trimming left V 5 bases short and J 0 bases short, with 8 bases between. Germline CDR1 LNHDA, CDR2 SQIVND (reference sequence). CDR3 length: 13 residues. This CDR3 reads CASSVTDSYEQYF. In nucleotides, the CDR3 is TGTGCCAGTAGTGTGACAGACTCCTACGAGCAGTACTTC.

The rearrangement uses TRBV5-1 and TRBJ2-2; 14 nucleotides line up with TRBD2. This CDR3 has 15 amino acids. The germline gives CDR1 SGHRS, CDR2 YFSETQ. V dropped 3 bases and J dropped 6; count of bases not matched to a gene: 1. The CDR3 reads CASSSGLAGAGELFF. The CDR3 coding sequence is TGCGCCAGCAGCTCGGGACTAGCGGGGGCCGGGGAGCTGTTTTTT.

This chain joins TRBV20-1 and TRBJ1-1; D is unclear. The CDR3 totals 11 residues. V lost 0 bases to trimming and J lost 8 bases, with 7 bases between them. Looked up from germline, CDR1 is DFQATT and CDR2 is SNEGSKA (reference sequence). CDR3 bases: TGCAGTGCTAGAGACAGATTAGAAGCTTTCTTT. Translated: CSARDRLEAFF.

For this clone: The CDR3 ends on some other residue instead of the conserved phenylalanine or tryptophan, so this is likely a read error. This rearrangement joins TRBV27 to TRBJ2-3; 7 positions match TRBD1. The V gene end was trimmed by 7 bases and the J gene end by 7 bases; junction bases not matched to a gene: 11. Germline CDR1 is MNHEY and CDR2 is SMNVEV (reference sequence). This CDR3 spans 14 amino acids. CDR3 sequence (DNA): TGTGCCAGCAATCCTGGGACAGAAGGTTATACGCAGTATCTT. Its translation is CASNPGTEGYTQYL.

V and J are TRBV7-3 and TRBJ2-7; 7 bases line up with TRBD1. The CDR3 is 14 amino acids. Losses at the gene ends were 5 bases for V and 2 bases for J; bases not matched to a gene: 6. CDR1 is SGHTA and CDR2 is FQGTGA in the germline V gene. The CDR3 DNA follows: TGTGCCAGCAGCAAGGCACAGGGGACCTACGAGCAGTACTTC. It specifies CASSKAQGTYEQYF. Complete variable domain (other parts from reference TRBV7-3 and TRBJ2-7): GAGVSQTPSNKVTEKGKYVELRCDPISGHTALYWYRQSLGQGPEFLIYFQGTGAADDSGLPNDRFFAVRPEGSVSTLKIQRTERGDSAVYLCASSKAQGTYEQYFGPGTRLTVT.

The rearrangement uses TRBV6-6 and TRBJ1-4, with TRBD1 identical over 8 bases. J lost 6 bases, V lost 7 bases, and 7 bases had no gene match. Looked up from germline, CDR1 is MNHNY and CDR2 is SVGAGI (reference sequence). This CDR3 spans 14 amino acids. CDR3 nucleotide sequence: TGTGCCAGCACCCCCAGGGGGCGATATGAAAAACTGTTTTTT. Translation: CASTPRGRYEKLFF.

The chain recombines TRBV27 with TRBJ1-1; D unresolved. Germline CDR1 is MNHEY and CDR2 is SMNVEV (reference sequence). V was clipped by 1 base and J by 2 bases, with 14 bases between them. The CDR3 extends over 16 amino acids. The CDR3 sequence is CASSLLAGGRNTEAFF. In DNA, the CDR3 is TGTGCCAGCAGTTTATTGGCAGGAGGAAGAAACACTGAAGCTTTCTTT.

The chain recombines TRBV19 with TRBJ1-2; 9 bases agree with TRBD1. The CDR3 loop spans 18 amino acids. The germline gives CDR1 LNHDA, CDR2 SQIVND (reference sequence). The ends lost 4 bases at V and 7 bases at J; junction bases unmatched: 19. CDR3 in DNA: TGTGCCAGTAGTAGATCCCGGGACAGGGTTTCGGTGTCGGGTGGCTACACCTTC. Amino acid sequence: CASSRSRDRVSVSGGYTF.

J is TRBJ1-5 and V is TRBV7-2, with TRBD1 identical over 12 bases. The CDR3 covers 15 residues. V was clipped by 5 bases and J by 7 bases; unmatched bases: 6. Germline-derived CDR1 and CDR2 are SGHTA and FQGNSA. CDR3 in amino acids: CASSDRDRGQQPQHF. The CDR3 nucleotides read TGTGCCAGCAGCGACCGGGACAGGGGGCAGCAGCCCCAGCATTTT.

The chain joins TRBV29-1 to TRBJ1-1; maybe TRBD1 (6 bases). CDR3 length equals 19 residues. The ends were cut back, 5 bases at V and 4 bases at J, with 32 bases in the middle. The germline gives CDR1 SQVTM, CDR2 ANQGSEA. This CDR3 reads CSVYTFPKPGQGLGTEAFF. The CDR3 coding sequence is TGCAGCGTTTATACCTTTCCAAAACCGGGACAAGGACTCGGCACTGAAGCTTTCTTT.

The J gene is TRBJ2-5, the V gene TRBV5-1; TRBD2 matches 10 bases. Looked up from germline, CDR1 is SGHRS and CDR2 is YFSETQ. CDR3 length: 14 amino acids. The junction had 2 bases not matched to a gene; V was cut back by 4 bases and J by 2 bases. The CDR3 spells CASSLLAGQETQYF. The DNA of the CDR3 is TGCGCCAGCAGCCTACTAGCGGGGCAAGAGACCCAGTACTTC.

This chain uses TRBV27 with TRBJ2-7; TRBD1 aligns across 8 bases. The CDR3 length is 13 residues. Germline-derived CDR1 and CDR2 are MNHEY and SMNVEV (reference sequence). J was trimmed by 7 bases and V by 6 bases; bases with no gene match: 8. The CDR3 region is CASSPQGAGEQYF. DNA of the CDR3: TGTGCCAGCAGCCCGCAGGGGGCAGGGGAGCAGTACTTC.

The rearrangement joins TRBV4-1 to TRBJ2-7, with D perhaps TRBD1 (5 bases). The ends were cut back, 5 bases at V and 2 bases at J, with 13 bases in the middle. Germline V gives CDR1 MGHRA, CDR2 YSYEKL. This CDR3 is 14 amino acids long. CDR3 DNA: TGCGCCAGCAGCACTAACAGGAGAACCTACGAGCAGTACTTC. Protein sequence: CASSTNRRTYEQYF.

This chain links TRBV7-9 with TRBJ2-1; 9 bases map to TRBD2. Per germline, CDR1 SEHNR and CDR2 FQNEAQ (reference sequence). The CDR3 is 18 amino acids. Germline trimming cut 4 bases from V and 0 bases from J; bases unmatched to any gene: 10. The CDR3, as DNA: TGTGCCAGCAGCTCCCCCTCTAGCGGGAAGAGCTCCTACAATGAGCAGTTCTTC. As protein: CASSSPSSGKSSYNEQFF.

CDR3 amino acids: CANPSRGPAEAFF. The CDR3 DNA sequence: TGTGCCAATCCCTCAAGAGGGCCGGCTGAAGCTTTCTTT. The rearrangement joins TRBV2 to TRBJ1-1; D ambiguous. The CDR3 sequence is 13 residues long. Germline V gene sequence: CDR1 SNHLY, CDR2 FYNNEI. The V end lost 10 bases, the J end lost 6 bases, and 18 bases lay between the germline ends.

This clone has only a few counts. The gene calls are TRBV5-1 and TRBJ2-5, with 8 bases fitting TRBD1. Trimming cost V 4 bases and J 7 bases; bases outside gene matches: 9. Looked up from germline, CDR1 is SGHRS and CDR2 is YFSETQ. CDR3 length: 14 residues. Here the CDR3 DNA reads TGCGCCAGCAGCCCGGCGGGGCAGGGGGCGACCCAGTACTTC. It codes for CASSPAGQGATQYF.

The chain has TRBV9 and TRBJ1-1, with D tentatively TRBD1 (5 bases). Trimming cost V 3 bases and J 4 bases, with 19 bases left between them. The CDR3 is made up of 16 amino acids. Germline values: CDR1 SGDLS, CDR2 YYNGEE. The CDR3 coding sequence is TGTGCCAGCAGCGCGGGCGAGGGCCCGGGGGGCACTGAAGCTTTCTTT. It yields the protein CASSAGEGPGGTEAFF.

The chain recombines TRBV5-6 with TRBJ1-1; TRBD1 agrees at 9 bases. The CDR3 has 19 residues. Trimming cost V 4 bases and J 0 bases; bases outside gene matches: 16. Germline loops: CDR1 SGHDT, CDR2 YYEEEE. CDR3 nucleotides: TGTGCCAGCAGCATGCTAGGACAGGGGAAGGGGCTTATGAACACTGAAGCTTTCTTT. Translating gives CASSMLGQGKGLMNTEAFF.

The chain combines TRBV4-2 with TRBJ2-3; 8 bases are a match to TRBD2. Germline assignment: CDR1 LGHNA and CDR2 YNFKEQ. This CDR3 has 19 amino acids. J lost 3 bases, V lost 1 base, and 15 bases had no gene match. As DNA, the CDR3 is TGTGCCAGCAGCCAAGCCGGGGTCACCGGAGCGGGAGAGACAGATACGCAGTATTTT. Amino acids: CASSQAGVTGAGETDTQYF.